This is a list of T cell receptor beta chains from one sample in a study of blood T cells in healthy people across ages. TCRdb independently ran MiXCR on the 5' RACE reads; one entry per CDR3 protein. The sample lists over a million distinct CDR3 sequences, around 27% occurring once. These data also formed part of another study, on T cells of mothers and their children.

The sequencing sample was made of blood. These receptors were collected from a girl aged 2 to 10 in good health. CDR3s include the opening cysteine and the closing phenylalanine or tryptophan.

j_gene | len | v_gene | CDR3aa
TRBJ1-1 | 10 | TRBV29-1 | CSVLMGEAFF
TRBJ2-5 | 17 | TRBV5-1 | CASSQGMSMGARETQYF
TRBJ2-5 | 11 | TRBV20-1 | CSARIGETQYF
TRBJ1-2 | 15 | TRBV5-1 | CASSLAIGRNYGYTF
- | 16 | TRBV6-6 | CASSYSRVAGGDEQYF
- | 13 | TRBV29-1 | CSVEDPSYNEQFF
TRBJ2-1 | 15 | TRBV12-3/TRBV12-4 | CASRISGGPSNEQFF
TRBJ2-7 | 17 | TRBV7-8 | CASSRPSGRAGINEQYF
TRBJ2-5 | 15 | TRBV4-2 | CASSQGDKVGETQYF
TRBJ2-5 | 15 | TRBV20-1 | CSARATPVDGETQYF
TRBJ2-5 | 13 | TRBV19 | CASTARDQETQYF
TRBJ2-1 | 15 | TRBV6-6 | CASSYFPGSNNEQFF
TRBJ2-2 | 16 | TRBV24-1 | CATSDLGGVRTGELFF
TRBJ2-7 | 14 | TRBV7-9 | CASSSGTGYHEQYF
TRBJ1-1 | 16 | TRBV7-9 | CASNVLGNRVDTEAFF
TRBJ1-1 | 14 | TRBV28 | CASSLLDRATEAFF
TRBJ2-2 | 14 | TRBV2 | CASSEGDSAGELFF
TRBJ2-5 | 14 | TRBV5-5 | CASSVNPSQETQYF
TRBJ1-4 | 15 | TRBV6-6 | CASSYSDREKEKLFF